These 2 T cell receptor beta chains originate from one sample sequenced in a study of T cells in Graves' hyperthyroidism and ophthalmopathy. Authors of the study amplified TCR beta CDR3 regions from RNA transcripts. Initially, a first-round RT-PCR of the TCR CDR3 employed the HTBI primer set. TCRdb re-derived calls from the multiplex PCR reads in MiXCR, one entry per CDR3 protein. The repertoire consists of roughly 500,000 distinct CDR3 sequences, with around 14% occurring once and the leading ten covering 4.5% to 6%. The material sequenced was blood. The receptors were gathered from a woman in her 30s with Graves' hyperthyroidism that later progressed to Graves' ophthalmopathy.

This clonotype was picked up many times. The CDR3 loop is CASSLANGGRDTIYF. CDR3 DNA sequence: TGTGCCAGCAGTTTAGCGAACGGGGGAAGGGACACCATATATTTT. The rearrangement joins TRBV12-3 or TRBV12-4 to TRBJ1-3; a weak D match, TRBD1 (5 bases). Trimming cost V 0 bases and J 8 bases, with 14 bases left between them. CDR3 length: 15 residues.

This clonotype was observed a few times. J is TRBJ2-1 and V is TRBV15, with D perhaps being TRBD1 or TRBD2 (5 bases each). V was trimmed by 0 bases and J by 1 base, leaving 10 bases between them. Germline-derived CDR1 and CDR2 are LNHNV and YYDKDF (reference sequence). CDR3 size: 16 residues. The CDR3 DNA sequence: TGTGCCACCAGCAGAGAAAGAGGGGCTTCCTACAATGAGCAGTTCTTC. The encoded protein is CATSRERGASYNEQFF.